A selection of T cell receptor beta chains follows, all from one sample in a study of STAT3 mutations in large granular lymphocyte leukemia. TCRdb's table, derived via immunoSEQ multiplex PCR, lists solely in-frame clones and lacks some. The sample lists roughly 5,400 clones; 90% to 95% were seen once. The sample was peripheral blood mononuclear cells. These receptors were obtained from a man in his sixties with T-cell large granular lymphocyte leukemia. Some clones in this sample may be carry-over from other donors' samples. Both conserved end residues are part of each CDR3. The D gene is left open where the match is weak. Clone size is not always given. Where it is, it says once, few, many or a class for expanded clones.

j_call	clone_size	d_call	v_call	cdr3_nt	cdr3_aa
TRBJ2-5	-	-	TRBV30	TGTGCCTGGAATGGGGGCGTACAAGAGACCCAGTACTTC	CAWNGGVQETQYF
TRBJ2-1	few	-	TRBV27	TGTGCCAGCAGTTTCGGAGACCCCTCCTACAATGAGCAGTTCTTC	CASSFGDPSYNEQFF
TRBJ2-2	-	-	TRBV10-3	TGTGCCATCAGAAAATCGACAGGTACCGGGGAGCTGTTTTTT	CAIRKSTGTGELFF
TRBJ2-7	-	TRBD2	TRBV19	TGTGCCAGTAGCCCAGGACTAGTGTACGAGCAGTACTTC	CASSPGLVYEQYF
TRBJ1-1	-	-	TRBV2	TGTGCCAGCCAATGGTCGGCAGTTCAGGCCACTGAAGCTTTCTTT	CASQWSAVQATEAFF
TRBJ2-1	-	-	TRBV12-5	TGTGCTAGTGGTCCCCCAGGTGACAATGAGCAGTTCTTC	CASGPPGDNEQFF
TRBJ2-3	-	-	TRBV28	TGTGCCAGCAGTTTATTAGCCCTGGATACGCAGTATTTT	CASSLLALDTQYF
TRBJ1-4	-	-	TRBV6-1	TGTGCCAGCGGCTACGTCAGAAATAATGAAAAACTGTTTTTT	CASGYVRNNEKLFF
TRBJ2-1	-	-	TRBV5-6	TGTGCCAGCAGCTTGATGCGGCGTGAGCAGTTCTTC	CASSLMRREQFF
TRBJ1-2	-	TRBD1	TRBV30	TGTGCCTGGAGTGGACAGGGTGGCTACACCTTC	CAWSGQGGYTF
TRBJ1-5	-	TRBD1	TRBV7-9	TGTGCCAGCAGCTTAAATTTAGGGACAGGGAGTAATCAGCCCCAGCATTTT	CASSLNLGTGSNQPQHF
TRBJ1-5	once	-	TRBV7-9	TGTGCCAGCAGCTTTGTGTCAGGGCGAAGCAATCAGCCCCAGCATTTT	CASSFVSGRSNQPQHF
TRBJ2-1	-	TRBD2	TRBV18	TGTGCCAGCTCACCGCCGGGAGGGCCGCATGAGCAGTTCTTC	CASSPPGGPHEQFF
TRBJ2-3	-	TRBD2	TRBV7-9	TGTGCCAGCAGCTTCCCGGGACTAGCGAGCACAGATACGCAGTATTTT	CASSFPGLASTDTQYF
TRBJ2-7	once	-	TRBV23-1	TGCGCCAGCAGTCAATCGAGAGTAGCGGAGAGCTCCTACGAGCAGTACTTC	CASSQSRVAESSYEQYF
TRBJ2-1	-	TRBD2	TRBV27	TGTGCCAGCAGTCTCCTACTAGCGGGGCCCTACAATGAGCAGTTCTTC	CASSLLLAGPYNEQFF
TRBJ1-2	-	-	TRBV4-1	TGCGCCAGCAGCCAAGGCCAGGGAAGAAGGGGAGGCTACACCTTC	CASSQGQGRRGGYTF
TRBJ1-2	-	-	TRBV11-2	TGTGCCAGCAGCTACGACACATATAGGGGCTACACCTTC	CASSYDTYRGYTF
TRBJ2-1	-	-	TRBV11-2	TGTGCCAGCAGCTTAAAGTCGGGCTCCTACAATGAGCAGTTCTTC	CASSLKSGSYNEQFF
TRBJ1-1	-	TRBD1	TRBV9	TGTGCCAGCAGCACCCAAACAGGGGACACTGAAGCTTTCTTT	CASSTQTGDTEAFF
TRBJ1-1	-	-	TRBV25-1	TGTGCCAGCAGTGAATCTGGGACGTTGAACACTGAAGCTTTCTTT	CASSESGTLNTEAFF
TRBJ2-1	-	-	TRBV29-1	TGCAGCGTTGAATCATCCTGGGGCAATGAGCAGTTCTTC	CSVESSWGNEQFF
TRBJ1-2	-	-	TRBV10-3	TGTGCCATCAGTGACTTCAACTGGGGGCGAGGGTATGGCTACACCTTC	CAISDFNWGRGYGYTF
TRBJ1-1	-	-	TRBV18	TGTGCCAGCTCCGGAGTAACAGGGTCCGACACTGAAGCTTTCTTT	CASSGVTGSDTEAFF
TRBJ2-7	-	-	TRBV4-2	TGTGCCAGCAACACACAAGGGGAGTACGAGCAGTACTTC	CASNTQGEYEQYF
TRBJ2-1	few	-	TRBV29-1	TGCAGCGTCCCTCAGGTGGGGGTTTGGGATGAGCAGTTCTTC	CSVPQVGVWDEQFF
TRBJ2-4	-	TRBD2	TRBV29-1	TGCAGCGTCGGGACTAGCGGAAACATTCAGTACTTC	CSVGTSGNIQYF
TRBJ1-5	-	-	TRBV28	TGTGCCAGCAGTTCCTCAGATCAGCCCCAGCATTTT	CASSSSDQPQHF
TRBJ2-2	-	-	TRBV28	TGTGCCAGCAGGAAATCCGGAAACACCGGGGAGCTGTTTTTT	CASRKSGNTGELFF
TRBJ2-1	-	TRBD2	TRBV7-9	TGTGCCAGCAGCTCGGCGGGGACTAGTCCCTACAATGAGCAGTTCTTC	CASSSAGTSPYNEQFF
TRBJ2-5	once	-	TRBV29-1	TGCAGCGTAGACGGTGGGGTAGCAGAGACCCAGTACTTC	CSVDGGVAETQYF
TRBJ2-7	-	TRBD2	TRBV6-5	TGTGCCAGCAGTCCACTAGCGGGATCCTACGAGCAGTACTTC	CASSPLAGSYEQYF
TRBJ1-1	-	-	TRBV6-5	TGTGCCAGCAGGGACACAGGGTTCGGCACTGAAGCTTTCTTT	CASRDTGFGTEAFF
TRBJ1-2	-	-	TRBV30	TGTGCCTGGGACAGGAGAAACTATGGCTACACCTTC	CAWDRRNYGYTF
TRBJ1-2	-	-	TRBV5-6	TGTGCCAGCAGCAAACCCGATTTTAACTATGGCTACACCTTC	CASSKPDFNYGYTF